The 3 T cell receptor beta chains in this list originate from one sample, sequenced in a study of technical replicates of blood from a few donors. Method: immunoSEQ multiplex PCR; TCRdb's copy keeps in-frame clones and lacks some. The sample consists of about 74,000 clones, 81% of them appearing once. The sample comprised PBMCs. The receptor set was obtained from a human donor in good health. Some clones in this sample may be carry-over from other donors' samples.

This clone was picked up many times. CDR3 DNA: TGTGCCAGCAGCTTTGGGACTAGCGGGGGGGCAGATACGCAGTATTTT. This encodes CASSFGTSGGADTQYF. The rearrangement uses TRBV4-2 and TRBJ2-3; TRBD2 agrees at 16 bases. J was trimmed by 4 bases and V by 5 bases; bases with no gene match: 3. The CDR3 consists of 16 residues. Germline loops: CDR1 LGHNA, CDR2 YNFKEQ.

About this clone: At one of its ends the junction is not consistent with the germline gene, which may arise from a read error. The CDR3: CASSAAGQGDGEPFF. The CDR3 nucleotides are TGTGCCAGCAGCGCCGCGGGACAGGGTGACGGGGAGCCGTTTTTT. The chain combines TRBV11-2 with TRBJ2-2; 9 bases are a match to TRBD1. CDR1 is SGHAT and CDR2 is FQNNGV in the germline V gene. This CDR3 has 15 residues.

The chain recombines TRBV10-3 with TRBJ2-5; D might be TRBD1 (5 bases). The CDR3 contains 14 residues. Per the germline V gene, CDR1 is ENHRY and CDR2 is SYGVKD. Trimming shortened V by 6 bases and J by 3 bases, and 14 bases separated the two germline ends. In DNA form, the CDR3 reads TGTGCCATCAGCGAAGGGGATGTTGAAGAGACCCAGTACTTC. It yields the protein CAISEGDVEETQYF.